The T cell receptor (beta chain) under discussion was sequenced for a study of blood T cell repertoires in COVID-19. Repertoires were generated with immunoSEQ multiplex PCR, while TCRdb's copy carries only in-frame clones and drops some. Of 330,000 or so clones listed, more than 85% are singletons. Germline values: CDR1 SGHAT, CDR2 FQNNGV. This CDR3 contains 15 residues. With 6 bases clipped from V and 5 bases from J, the junction kept 12 bases outside the gene matches. This TCR was recovered from a woman aged 30 to 39 who had recovered from COVID-19. The genes are TRBV11-2 and TRBJ1-1; TRBD1 aligns across 7 bases. The sample consisted of PBMCs or T cells enriched from blood (not recorded which). CDR3 nucleotide sequence: TGTGCCAGCAGACCTACCTACAGGGGTTTTACTGAAGCTTTCTTT. It encodes CASRPTYRGFTEAFF. Drawing the rest from reference TRBV11-2 and TRBJ1-1, the complete variable domain is EAGVAQSPRYKIIEKRQSVAFWCNPISGHATLYWYQQILGQGPKLLIQFQNNGVVDDSQLPKDRFSAERLKGVDSTLKIQPAKLEDSAVYLCASRPTYRGFTEAFFGQGTRLTVV.